The TCR beta chain under discussion was sequenced for a study of technical replicates of blood from several donors. The data were produced by immunoSEQ multiplex PCR, yet TCRdb's version contains in-frame clones alone and is incomplete. The profile shows about 79,000 clones, 94% of them singletons. The V end was cut by 2 bases, the J end by 9 bases, with 5 bases between. The CDR3 sequence is 11 residues long. Germline values: CDR1 WSHSY, CDR2 SAAADI. The source of this sequence is a human donor in good health. This sequence joins TRBV10-2 and TRBJ2-1; D gene unclear. The sequencing sample was made of T cells isolated from PBMCs. CDR3: CASSEVAEQFF. The CDR3 DNA sequence: TGCGCCAGCAGTGAGGTGGCTGAGCAGTTCTTC.